One and the same sample provided the 31 T cell receptor beta chains below, sequenced in a study of T-cell reconstitution after alpha-beta-depleted transplantation in children. A TCRbeta library incorporating unique molecular identifiers was prepared. Using its own MiXCR run on the PCR reads, TCRdb lists one record per CDR3 protein. The profile shows approximately 650,000 distinct CDR3 sequences, over 10% of them singletons. The input for sequencing was PBMCs, taken before TCRalphabeta/CD19-depleted stem cell transplant. The receptors come from a girl aged 2 to 9 with congenital amegakaryocytic thrombocytopenia, due to receive a stem cell transplant.

This clonotype was found many times. This sequence joins TRBV20-1 and TRBJ2-1; 7 nucleotides line up with TRBD2. Trimming cost V 5 bases and J 8 bases; bases outside gene matches: 12. Germline values: CDR1 DFQATT, CDR2 SNEGSKA (reference sequence). The CDR3 sequence is 14 residues long. CDR3 DNA sequence: TGCAGTGCTGGAGGGGCGGGAGTTGGGTATGAGCAGTTCTTC. Its translation: CSAGGAGVGYEQFF.

In this sample, this clonotype turned up a few times. This chain connects TRBV12-5 to TRBJ1-1; 7 nucleotides align to TRBD1. J gave up 6 bases and V 0 bases, and 10 bases lay outside the gene matches. Germline-derived CDR1 and CDR2 are LGHNT and FRNRAP. The CDR3 sequence is 16 residues long. CDR3 DNA sequence: TGTGCTAGTGGTTTGGTATTGCTGACAGGGTTGTCTGAAGCTTTCTTT. Its protein is CASGLVLLTGLSEAFF.

CDR3 DNA: TGCAGTGCTAGGTTAACGCGCCGCGGCGGTGAGCAGTTCTTC. It yields the protein CSARLTRRGGEQFF. The chain links TRBV29-1 to TRBJ2-1; no firm D call. Germline V CDR1 and CDR2: SQVTM, ANQGSEA. This CDR3 has 14 amino acids.

In this sample, this clonotype turned up many times. The V gene is TRBV15, the J gene TRBJ1-1, with D tentatively TRBD1 (6 bases). Per the germline V gene, CDR1 is LNHNV and CDR2 is YYDKDF (reference sequence). Trimming took 0 bases from V and 5 from J, leaving 7 bases between them. This CDR3 has 13 residues. The CDR3 spells CATSRDRGTEAFF. The DNA of the CDR3 is TGTGCCACCAGCAGAGACAGGGGAACTGAAGCTTTCTTT.

In this sample, this clonotype turned up a few times. The genes are TRBV12-3 or TRBV12-4 and TRBJ2-5; TRBD2 matches 8 bases. The CDR3 loop spans 14 amino acids. V shed 6 bases, J shed 5 bases, and the junction held 8 bases outside the gene matches. This CDR3 reads CASRKAGVWETQYF. CDR3 sequence (DNA): TGTGCCAGCAGGAAAGCGGGAGTATGGGAGACCCAGTACTTC.

The rearrangement joins TRBV12-3 or TRBV12-4 to TRBJ2-5; tentatively, D is TRBD2 (6 bases). The CDR3 is 14 amino acids. V gave up 4 bases and J gave up 1 base, with 10 bases separating them. In DNA form, the CDR3 reads TGTGCCAGCAGTTACGGGGAGGCCCAAGAGACCCAGTACTTC. Its protein product is CASSYGEAQETQYF.

The chain couples TRBV7-9 to TRBJ2-1; 10 bases map to TRBD2. In germline, CDR1 is SEHNR, CDR2 FQNEAQ (reference sequence). The CDR3 length is 16 residues. Unmatched junction bases numbered 13, after V lost 5 bases and J lost 9 bases. CDR3 region: CASSKRTAGGPGEQFF. The CDR3 region has the DNA TGTGCCAGCAGCAAGAGAACAGCGGGAGGGCCGGGTGAGCAGTTCTTC. Variable domain in full (rest from reference TRBV7-9 and TRBJ2-1): DTGVSQNPRHKITKRGQNVTFRCDPISEHNRLYWYRQTLGQGPEFLTYFQNEAQLEKSRLLSDRFSAERPKGSFSTLEIQRTEQGDSAMYLCASSKRTAGGPGEQFFGPGTRLTVL.

This clonotype was picked up a small number of times. This chain joins TRBV2 and TRBJ2-2, with 7 nucleotides matching TRBD2. CDR3 length equals 15 residues. CDR1 and CDR2 from the germline V gene are SNHLY and FYNNEI. Losses at the gene ends were 8 bases for V and 1 base for J; bases not matched to a gene: 7. CDR3 DNA sequence: TGTGCCAGCCCACGGGGCGGGGGGAACACCGGGGAGCTGTTTTTT. As protein: CASPRGGGNTGELFF.

This chain connects TRBV7-9 to TRBJ1-4, with 7 bases fitting TRBD1. This CDR3 is 16 amino acids long. With 4 bases clipped from V and 3 bases from J, the junction kept 8 bases outside the gene matches. Germline CDR1 and CDR2: SEHNR and FQNEAQ (reference sequence). This CDR3 is CASSSGDRAPNEKLFF. The CDR3 DNA reads TGTGCCAGCAGCTCTGGCGACAGGGCGCCTAATGAAAAACTGTTTTTT.

This clonotype was counted many times. The genes are TRBV12-3 or TRBV12-4 and TRBJ2-5, with D unresolved. V was trimmed by 4 bases and J by 0 bases, leaving 6 bases between them. CDR3 size: 13 residues. Here the CDR3 reads CASSSSNQETQYF. The CDR3 bases are TGTGCCAGCAGTTCTTCCAACCAAGAGACCCAGTACTTC.

This clonotype was counted many times. The chain combines TRBV5-1 with TRBJ2-4, with a tentative D call TRBD1 (6 bases). The CDR3 length is 16 residues. V lost 1 base and J lost 0, with 11 bases in between. Germline V gives CDR1 SGHRS, CDR2 YFSETQ. CDR3 nucleotides: TGCGCCAGCAGCTTGACCGGGACAATAGCCAAAAACATTCAGTACTTC. This encodes CASSLTGTIAKNIQYF.

Only a few counts were recorded for this clonotype. The chain has TRBV7-2 and TRBJ2-7; 8 bases line up with TRBD1. This CDR3 is built from 13 residues. The trim removed 7 bases at V and 2 bases at J, leaving 4 bases unmatched. Germline CDR1 and CDR2: SGHTA and FQGNSA. CDR3 DNA: TGTGCCAGCACAAACAGGGGGACCTACGAGCAGTACTTC. It is translated as CASTNRGTYEQYF.

The rearrangement uses TRBV6-1 and TRBJ1-2; TRBD1 agrees at 7 bases. Germline loops: CDR1 MNHNS, CDR2 SASEGT. CDR3 length: 13 residues. Trimming took 11 bases from V and 5 from J; bases not matched to a gene: 11. For the CDR3, the DNA is TGTGCCGTTAACAGGGGCGTGGGGTATGGCTACACCTTC. It yields the protein CAVNRGVGYGYTF.

This clonotype was picked up a small number of times. The chain recombines TRBV27 with TRBJ2-7; maybe TRBD1 (6 bases). Per the germline V gene, CDR1 is MNHEY and CDR2 is SMNVEV (reference sequence). The ends were cut back, 1 base at V and 5 bases at J, with 15 bases in the middle. The CDR3 totals 15 residues. This CDR3 is CASSLYGRGGDEQYF. The CDR3 bases are TGTGCCAGCAGTTTATACGGCAGGGGTGGCGACGAGCAGTACTTC.

This clonotype showed up many times. The V and J genes are TRBV12-3 or TRBV12-4 and TRBJ2-7; D remains unclear. The V gene lost 10 bases and the J gene lost 7 bases, with 8 bases spanning the gap. The CDR3 has 9 residues. The CDR3 loop is CATTEEQYF. CDR3 DNA sequence: TGTGCCACCACGGAAGAGCAGTACTTC.

This chain joins TRBV19 and TRBJ2-7; 7 nucleotides match TRBD1. Germline CDR1 reads LNHDA; CDR2 reads SQIVND (reference sequence). The CDR3 sequence is 13 residues long. Losses at the gene ends were 9 bases for V and 4 bases for J; bases not matched to a gene: 9. The CDR3 protein is CASARGSGYEQYF. CDR3 nucleotides: TGTGCCAGCGCCAGGGGGTCAGGATACGAGCAGTACTTC.

This clonotype was seen only a few times. V and J are TRBV11-2 and TRBJ1-5, with D possibly TRBD1 on 5 matching bases. This CDR3 contains 14 residues. Trimming left V 5 bases short and J 7 bases short, with 15 bases between. Germline V gives CDR1 SGHAT, CDR2 FQNNGV. DNA of the CDR3: TGTGCCAGCAGCCTGACCCTAGGGGAGCAGCCCCAGCATTTT. This encodes CASSLTLGEQPQHF.

V usage is TRBV11-2 and J usage is TRBJ2-7, with a tentative D call TRBD2 (5 bases). The CDR3 covers 15 residues. Trimming left V 2 bases short and J 1 base short, with 12 bases between. Germline V gives CDR1 SGHAT, CDR2 FQNNGV. The CDR3 sequence: CASSLHRGKSYEQYF. The DNA of the CDR3 is TGTGCCAGCAGCTTACATCGGGGAAAGTCCTACGAGCAGTACTTC.

The sample holds many counts of this clonotype. This chain links TRBV12-3 or TRBV12-4 with TRBJ2-7, with D perhaps given as TRBD1 or TRBD2 (6 bases each). The length of the CDR3 is 14 residues. Trimming removed 2 bases from V and 2 bases from J, with 10 bases in between. In nucleotides, the CDR3 is TGTGCCAGCAGTTTATTAGGGGGGACCTACGAGCAGTACTTC. Residues: CASSLLGGTYEQYF.

A note on this clonotype: One junction end does not reproduce the germline sequence, and a read error may be involved. The chain has TRBV20-1 and TRBJ2-1, with D tentatively TRBD2 (5 bases). In germline, CDR1 is DFQATT, CDR2 SNEGSKA (reference sequence). The CDR3 is made up of 17 amino acids. Here the CDR3 reads CCASGPAPRGSYNEQFF. CDR3 bases: TGCTGTGCCTCCGGACCAGCCCCACGCGGGTCCTACAATGAGCAGTTCTTC.

This clonotype was detected ten times or more. The chain has TRBV7-6 and TRBJ2-3; D is uncertain. Trimming left V 5 bases short and J 4 bases short, with 10 bases between. The CDR3 contains 13 residues. Germline-derived CDR1 and CDR2 are SGHVS and FNYEAQ. CDR3 protein: CASSPREPDTQYF. The DNA for the CDR3 is TGTGCCAGCAGCCCCCGAGAGCCAGATACGCAGTATTTT. The whole variable domain, filled in from reference TRBV7-6 and TRBJ2-3, reads GAGVSQSPRYKVTKRGQDVALRCDPISGHVSLYWYRQALGQGPEFLTYFNYEAQQDKSGLPNDRFSAERPEGSISTLTIQRTEQRDSAMYRCASSPREPDTQYFGPGTRLTVL.

This clonotype was seen at least ten times. V and J are TRBV20-1 and TRBJ1-5, with 9 bases that match TRBD1. The CDR3 totals 13 residues. CDR1 and CDR2 (germline): DFQATT, SNEGSKA (reference sequence). The trim removed 6 bases at V and 7 bases at J, leaving 7 bases unmatched. CDR3 DNA sequence: TGCAGTGCAAGACAGGGGGTGAGGCAGCCCCAGCATTTT. As protein: CSARQGVRQPQHF.

This clonotype was seen a handful of times. V gene TRBV12-3 or TRBV12-4 combines with J gene TRBJ2-1, with 7 bases matching TRBD2. The CDR3 runs 14 residues. With V trimmed by 7 bases and J by 4 bases, 7 bases remained unmatched. The CDR3 region has the DNA TGTGCCAGCACCCCAAGCGGGATTTACAATGAGCAGTTCTTC. This gives the protein CASTPSGIYNEQFF.

This clonotype was counted a few times. This chain connects TRBV5-4 to TRBJ2-2, with TRBD2 matching 14 bases. Germline lookup yields CDR1 SGHNT and CDR2 YYREEE (reference sequence). The CDR3 loop spans 17 amino acids. With 1 base clipped from V and 7 bases from J, the junction kept 6 bases outside the gene matches. The CDR3 reads CASSLRGLAGVHGELFF. In nucleotides, the CDR3 is TGTGCCAGCAGCTTGCGGGGACTAGCGGGAGTTCACGGGGAGCTGTTTTTT.

V usage is TRBV11-1 and J usage is TRBJ2-3; 14 bases map to TRBD2. The germline V gene encodes CDR1 SGHAT and CDR2 FQDESV (reference sequence). The trim removed 5 bases at V and 1 base at J, leaving 14 bases unmatched. CDR3 size: 20 residues. The CDR3 region has the DNA TGTGCCAGCAGCACAAGGCCGACTAGCGGGAGGGCCAGGGGCACAGATACGCAGTATTTT. Residues: CASSTRPTSGRARGTDTQYF.

This clonotype was counted between two and nine times. The J gene is TRBJ2-2, the V gene TRBV12-3 or TRBV12-4; perhaps TRBD1 as D (5 bases). The CDR3 contains 16 residues. Trimming pared 3 bases from V and 5 bases from J, leaving 16 bases between. The CDR3 sequence: CASSLVRGKGTGELFF. Written as DNA, the CDR3 is TGTGCCAGCAGTTTGGTCCGAGGCAAGGGGACCGGGGAGCTGTTTTTT.

In this sample, this clonotype turned up a few times. This chain joins TRBV7-9 and TRBJ2-1; D possibly matches TRBD1 or TRBD2 (5 bases each). CDR3 length equals 15 residues. The germline V and J ends were trimmed by 1 base and 7 bases, with 14 bases remaining between them. Germline CDR1 is SEHNR and CDR2 is FQNEAQ (reference sequence). The CDR3 loop is CASSLVLGEWNEQFF. For the CDR3, the DNA is TGTGCCAGCAGCTTAGTATTGGGGGAGTGGAATGAGCAGTTCTTC.

This clonotype has more than one count but fewer than ten. The chain recombines TRBV25-1 with TRBJ2-2; D remains ambiguous. The CDR3 runs to 13 residues. Germline V CDR1 and CDR2: MGHDK, SYGVNS. V dropped 8 bases and J dropped 2 bases, with 9 bases sitting between them. As DNA, the CDR3 is TGTGCCAGCGAGGACCCCAACACCGGGGAGCTGTTTTTT. Protein: CASEDPNTGELFF.

This clonotype has ten or more counts. The chain is built from TRBV7-7 and TRBJ2-5, with 9 bases fitting TRBD1. The CDR3 totals 15 residues. Per the germline V gene, CDR1 is SSHAT and CDR2 is FNYEAQ (reference sequence). The junction had 6 bases not matched to a gene; V was cut back by 5 bases and J by 2 bases. Here the CDR3 DNA reads TGTGCCAGCAGCACGGCGGGGACAGGGCAAGAGACCCAGTACTTC. Protein: CASSTAGTGQETQYF.

There are many counts of this clonotype. The chain has TRBV12-3 or TRBV12-4 and TRBJ1-2; no firm D call. The V end lost 5 bases, the J end lost 1 base, and 11 bases lay between the germline ends. The CDR3 sequence is 14 residues long. DNA of the CDR3: TGTGCCAGCAGTCCCGGGGAGATTAACTATGGCTACACCTTC. Its protein product is CASSPGEINYGYTF.

Comments on this clonotype: This may be a read error: a much more frequent sequence differs by one nucleotide. V usage is TRBV12-3 or TRBV12-4 and J usage is TRBJ2-1; 7 bases fit TRBD2. The CDR3 consists of 13 residues. The DNA for the CDR3 is TGTGCCAGCAGTACTGAGCGGGGCAATAAGCAGTTCTTC. Its protein product is CASSTERGNKQFF.